These T cell receptor beta chains were read from a single sample in a study of cytomegalovirus exposure and HLA in healthy donors. Assay used: immunoSEQ multiplex PCR; TCRdb lists only in-frame clones, some missing. This repertoire shows around 130,000 clones, approximately 71% found once; its top ten account for roughly 1%. Sequencing input: PBMCs. Receptor source: an older woman in good health and CMV-seronegative. CDR3s include the opening cysteine and the closing phenylalanine or tryptophan. Each record gives: CDR3 protein, CDR3 DNA, D gene, V gene, J gene, clone size. The D gene is left open where the match is weak. Not all rows give a size; the values are once, few, many and, for expanded clones, a class.

CASSGRAGDIQYF	TGTGCCAGCAGCGGGAGGGCCGGGGACATTCAGTACTTC	TRBD2	TRBV6-4	TRBJ2-4	.
CATSPGGSYNEQFF	TGTGCCACCAGCCCGGGGGGGTCCTACAATGAGCAGTTCTTC	TRBD2	TRBV15	TRBJ2-1	.
CSAGDSTYEQYF	TGCAGCGCTGGGGACAGCACCTATGAGCAGTACTTC	TRBD1	TRBV29-1	TRBJ2-7	.
CASSPSGGAEGPYGYTF	TGTGCCAGTAGTCCTAGCGGAGGGGCTGAAGGACCCTATGGCTACACCTTC	.	TRBV11-2	TRBJ1-2	.
CSVRRLAGGDMQYF	TGCAGCGTTCGAAGACTAGCGGGAGGAGATATGCAGTACTTC	TRBD2	TRBV29-1	TRBJ2-7	once
CASSYYSGNYGYTF	TGTGCCAGCAGTTATTACAGCGGCAACTATGGCTACACCTTC	.	TRBV6-5	TRBJ1-2	.
CASSIGAGLTPTQYF	TGTGCCAGTAGTATAGGCGCCGGACTCACACCGACCCAGTACTTC	.	TRBV19	TRBJ2-5	.
CAISEQGGGEQYF	TGTGCCATCAGTGAACAGGGGGGTGGCGAGCAGTACTTC	TRBD1	TRBV10-3	TRBJ2-7	.
CAHNPWGLGDTQYF	TGTGCCCACAATCCATGGGGGCTGGGAGATACGCAGTATTTT	.	TRBV30	TRBJ2-3	.
CASSAQGPNQPQHF	TGTGCCAGCAGTGCACAGGGGCCTAATCAGCCCCAGCATTTT	TRBD1	TRBV2	TRBJ1-5	.
CASSMPTSGRPKRHNEQFF	TGTGCCAGTAGTATGCCGACTAGCGGGAGGCCTAAGAGGCACAATGAGCAGTTCTTC	TRBD2	TRBV19	TRBJ2-1	.
CASSLMTGAQETQYF	TGTGCCAGCAGTCTCATGACAGGGGCCCAAGAGACCCAGTACTTC	TRBD1	TRBV7-8	TRBJ2-5	.
CASSDGGAKTQYF	TGCGCCAGCAGTGATGGAGGGGCCAAGACCCAGTACTTC	.	TRBV10-1	TRBJ2-5	.
CASSSRGNVYEQYF	TGTGCCAGCAGCTCGCGAGGGAATGTTTACGAGCAGTACTTC	.	TRBV5-4	TRBJ2-7	once
CASHTGLAGPNTGELFF	TGTGCCAGCCACACGGGACTAGCGGGGCCAAACACCGGGGAGCTGTTTTTT	TRBD2	TRBV5-4	TRBJ2-2	.
CASSIDPAGDLYEQYF	TGTGCCAGTAGTATAGATCCGGCGGGAGATTTGTACGAGCAGTACTTC	TRBD2	TRBV19	TRBJ2-7	.
CATSSPMTRPNNEQFF	TGTGCCACCAGCAGCCCTATGACTAGGCCCAACAATGAGCAGTTCTTC	.	TRBV15	TRBJ2-1	.
CASRSTVLGYTF	TGCGCCAGCAGGTCGACTGTTCTCGGCTACACCTTC	.	TRBV4-1	TRBJ1-2	.
CASSERTGGGNQPQHF	TGTGCCAGCAGTGAACGGACAGGGGGGGGCAATCAGCCCCAGCATTTT	TRBD1	TRBV6-1	TRBJ1-5	.
CASSVEIPGELFF	TGTGCCAGCAGCGTCGAGATTCCCGGGGAGCTGTTTTTT	.	TRBV9	TRBJ2-2	.
CASSQGQDRVGQPQHF	TGCGCCAGCAGCCAAGGTCAAGACAGGGTGGGTCAGCCCCAGCATTTT	TRBD1	TRBV4-1	TRBJ1-5	once
CASSLLAGVAYEQYF	TGTGCCAGCAGCTTGTTAGCGGGAGTGGCCTACGAGCAGTACTTC	TRBD2	TRBV5-4	TRBJ2-7	.
CASTTGGSKNEQFF	TGTGCCAGCACAACAGGGGGCTCGAAAAATGAGCAGTTCTTC	TRBD1	TRBV6-1	TRBJ2-1	once
CASSYYSGGEKLFF	TGTGCCAGCAGTTACTATTCAGGGGGTGAAAAACTGTTTTTT	TRBD1	TRBV6-6	TRBJ1-4	.
CASSDSASGSTDTQYF	TGTGCCAGCAGTGACTCGGCTAGCGGAAGCACAGATACGCAGTATTTT	TRBD2	TRBV6-4	TRBJ2-3	.
CASSQLRDRNTEAFF	TGTGCCAGCAGCCAACTCCGGGACAGGAACACTGAAGCTTTCTTT	TRBD1	TRBV11-2	TRBJ1-1	.
CASSQLDFSSYNEQFF	TGTGCCAGCAGCCAGTTGGACTTCAGCTCCTACAATGAGCAGTTCTTC	.	TRBV4-2	TRBJ2-1	once
CASGGRAYTGELFF	TGTGCCAGCGGCGGGAGGGCTTACACCGGGGAGCTGTTTTTT	TRBD2	TRBV28	TRBJ2-2	few
CASSVERGSEKLFF	TGTGCCAGCAGCGTAGAACGGGGAAGCGAAAAACTGTTTTTT	.	TRBV9	TRBJ1-4	.
CASSLRRRDYNEQFF	TGTGCCAGCAGCTTAAGAAGGAGGGACTACAATGAGCAGTTCTTC	.	TRBV11-2	TRBJ2-1	.
CAISEGTATDTQYF	TGTGCCATCAGTGAGGGGACAGCTACAGATACGCAGTATTTT	TRBD1	TRBV10-3	TRBJ2-3	.
CASSLGGLAGSMAYF	TGTGCCAGCAGTTTGGGGGGGCTAGCGGGATCAATGGCGTACTTC	TRBD2	TRBV28	TRBJ2-7	.
CASSTFSGIGTGELFF	TGCGCCAGCAGCACTTTTAGCGGGATAGGCACCGGGGAGCTGTTTTTT	TRBD2	TRBV10-1	TRBJ2-2	.
CSVARTGWNTGELFF	TGCAGCGTTGCTAGAACAGGGTGGAACACCGGGGAGCTGTTTTTT	.	TRBV29-1	TRBJ2-2	.
CASSLSGGGAYEQYF	TGCGCCAGCAGCCTTAGTGGCGGGGGGGCCTACGAGCAGTACTTC	TRBD2	TRBV4-1	TRBJ2-7	.
CASSYGTGGDTGELFF	TGTGCCAGCAGCTATGGGACAGGGGGCGACACCGGGGAGCTGTTTTTT	TRBD1	TRBV5-6	TRBJ2-2	.
CASSLPGTDVDEQYF	TGCGCCAGCAGCTTGCCCGGGACAGACGTGGACGAGCAGTACTTC	TRBD1	TRBV5-1	TRBJ2-7	.
CASSIGGAAGEKLFF	TGTGCCAGTAGTATCGGTGGGGCAGCCGGGGAAAAACTGTTTTTT	.	TRBV19	TRBJ1-4	.
CASSLGQGYSSPLHF	TGTGCCAGCAGTTTGGGCCAGGGGTATTCTTCACCCCTCCACTTT	.	TRBV28	TRBJ1-6	few
CASSHPSTGELFF	TGTGCCAGCAGCCATCCTAGCACCGGGGAGCTGTTTTTT	.	TRBV7-3	TRBJ2-2	.
CASRLDRGKSYEQYF	TGTGCCAGCAGACTTGACAGGGGCAAATCCTACGAGCAGTACTTC	TRBD1	TRBV2	TRBJ2-7	.
CASSPPTSADSYNEQFF	TGTGCCAGCTCACCACCGACTAGCGCCGACTCCTACAATGAGCAGTTCTTC	TRBD2	TRBV18	TRBJ2-1	.
CASSNLWGQREGLFF	TGTGCCAGCAGTAACCTTTGGGGGCAGCGGGAGGGCTTGTTTTTT	TRBD2	TRBV2	TRBJ2-2	few
CAWSLGIGNTIYF	TGTGCCTGGAGCCTTGGCATTGGAAACACCATATATTTT	.	TRBV30	TRBJ1-3	.
CASSKESQYYTF	TGCGCCAGCAGCAAGGAGTCGCAGTACTACACCTTC	.	TRBV5-1	TRBJ1-2	.
CASSPQRVNYGYTF	TGTGCCAGCAGCCCCCAACGGGTAAACTATGGCTACACCTTC	.	TRBV7-2	TRBJ1-2	.
CASSLAWGVQTSRGAYEQYF	TGCGCCAGCAGCTTGGCGTGGGGAGTCCAGACCTCACGGGGGGCCTACGAGCAGTACTTC	TRBD2	TRBV5-1	TRBJ2-7	few
CAREHGNTIYF	TGTGCCCGGGAGCATGGAAACACCATATATTTT	.	TRBV30	TRBJ1-3	.
CASSQEGQGTDTQYF	TGCGCCAGCAGCCAAGAAGGACAGGGGACAGATACGCAGTATTTT	TRBD1	TRBV4-1	TRBJ2-3	.
CASSSTLSEEQFF	TGTGCCAGCAGTTCCACCCTCTCCGAGGAGCAGTTCTTC	.	TRBV28	TRBJ2-1	.
CATGGGGTLSNQPQHF	TGTGCCACCGGGGGTGGAGGGACCCTTAGCAATCAGCCCCAGCATTTT	.	TRBV19	TRBJ1-5	.
CASSLAFGQGNSPLHF	TGTGCCAGCAGCTTAGCCTTCGGACAGGGAAATTCACCCCTCCACTTT	TRBD1	TRBV7-9	TRBJ1-6	.
CASKRAGGKDTQYF	TGTGCCAGCAAAAGAGCGGGGGGGAAGGATACGCAGTATTTT	TRBD2	TRBV6-5	TRBJ2-3	.